The 9 T cell receptor beta chains below come from one sample, sequenced in a study of control samples from healthy donors and cancer patients. TCRdb keeps only in-frame clones here, not all; method: immunoSEQ multiplex PCR. In the table there are over 70,000 clones, roughly nine tenths of which are singletons. The material sequenced was PBMCs. Receptors originate from a woman in her forties or fifties with colorectal cancer.

This clone was seen a handful of times. The chain recombines TRBV19 with TRBJ1-2; 8 bases are a match to TRBD1. Germline V lookup: CDR1 LNHDA, CDR2 SQIVND (reference sequence). Trimming removed 4 bases from V and 6 bases from J; junction bases left unmatched: 7. The CDR3 totals 14 residues. The CDR3 sequence is CASSSGQGSNGYTF. DNA for the CDR3: TGTGCCAGTAGTAGCGGACAGGGAAGCAATGGCTACACCTTC.

This chain links TRBV19 with TRBJ1-6; D remains ambiguous. With 4 bases removed from V and 0 bases from J, the gap between germline ends came to 10 bases. This CDR3 spans 16 amino acids. The germline V gene has CDR1 LNHDA and CDR2 SQIVND (reference sequence). The CDR3 protein is CASSNDRSSYNSPLHF. CDR3 sequence (DNA): TGTGCCAGTAGTAATGACCGGAGCTCCTATAATTCACCCCTCCACTTT.

This clone was detected only once. This chain uses TRBV6-2 or TRBV6-3 with TRBJ2-2; D gene ambiguous. The CDR3 is 16 amino acids. V lost 6 bases, J lost 5 bases, and 19 bases lay in between. Germline-derived CDR1 and CDR2 are MNHEY and SVGEGT. DNA of the CDR3: TGTGCCAGCAGCCCACCGAAGACCGCCGGAACCGGGGAGCTGTTTTTT. This codes for CASSPPKTAGTGELFF.

The chain links TRBV7-2 to TRBJ1-3; D not resolved. The germline V gene has CDR1 SGHTA and CDR2 FQGNSA. The CDR3 is 15 amino acids. The V end lost 2 bases, the J end lost 0 bases, and 8 bases lay between the germline ends. CDR3 sequence reads: CASSLQHLSGNTIYF. The CDR3 DNA reads TGTGCCAGCAGCTTACAACACCTCTCTGGAAACACCATATATTTT.

The J gene is TRBJ1-5, the V gene TRBV7-2, with 10 bases aligning to TRBD1. CDR1 and CDR2 (germline): SGHTA, FQGNSA. The junction had 1 base not matched to a gene; V was cut back by 4 bases and J by 1 base. The CDR3 loop spans 15 amino acids. The DNA for the CDR3 is TGTGCCAGCAGCTGGGACAGGGGCAGCAATCAGCCCCAGCATTTT. Amino acid sequence: CASSWDRGSNQPQHF.

The chain couples TRBV28 to TRBJ1-1; 8 bases are a match to TRBD1. V was pared by 4 bases and J by 7 bases, with 8 bases of the junction left unmatched. Germline V gene lookup returns CDR1 MDHEN and CDR2 SYDVKM. The CDR3 is 14 residues long. The CDR3 bases are TGTGCCAGCAGTTCAGGACAGGGCGAAGGTGAAGCTTTCTTT. Encoded protein: CASSSGQGEGEAFF.

This rearrangement joins TRBV19 to TRBJ2-2; the D gene is possibly TRBD1 (6 bases). The CDR3 has 20 amino acids. Germline CDR1 reads LNHDA; CDR2 reads SQIVND (reference sequence). The ends were cut back, 6 bases at V and 0 bases at J, with 26 bases in the middle. This CDR3 reads CASSAQRGDRTTPNTGELFF. The CDR3 nucleotides read TGTGCCAGTAGCGCCCAGCGTGGAGACAGGACGACCCCGAACACCGGGGAGCTGTTTTTT.

V gene TRBV27 combines with J gene TRBJ1-6, with 8 nucleotides matching TRBD1. The J segment lost 9 bases and the V segment lost 3 bases, leaving 7 bases of the junction unmatched. CDR1 and CDR2 from the germline V gene are MNHEY and SMNVEV (reference sequence). The CDR3 is made up of 15 amino acids. The CDR3 DNA follows: TGTGCCAGCAGTTTTAATGGACAGGGAAGTTCACCCCTCCACTTT. Amino acids: CASSFNGQGSSPLHF.

This clone was observed once. J is TRBJ2-1 and V is TRBV7-9; possible D gene TRBD2, 7 bases. The CDR3 sequence is 14 residues long. V lost 0 bases to trimming and J lost 9 bases, with 12 bases between them. The germline CDR1 and CDR2 sequences are SEHNR and FQNEAQ (reference sequence). The CDR3 DNA is TGTGCCAGCAGCTTAGCGGGGGGGCATAGTGAGCAGTTCTTC. This translates into CASSLAGGHSEQFF.